These T cell receptor beta chains were read from a single sample in a study of CD8+ T cells in alopecia areata. Sequenced by immunoSEQ multiplex PCR; TCRdb stores in-frame clones only, minus some. The table lists 120,000 or so clones, around 60% of them singletons. The starting material was CD4+ T cells sorted from blood, obtained at week 0. These receptors all come from a human donor with alopecia areata. Each CDR3 is given with its conserved first and last residue. The D gene is left open where the match is weak. The size entry is marked missing in some rows and otherwise reads once, few, many or a size class.

v_gene: TRBV28
j_gene: TRBJ1-2
d_gene: TRBD1
abundance: .
CDR3aa: CASSSSTGARYGYTF
CDR3nt: TGTGCCAGCAGTTCATCGACAGGGGCTCGCTATGGCTACACCTTC

v_gene: TRBV5-1
j_gene: TRBJ1-6
d_gene: .
abundance: .
CDR3aa: CASSPDGARNSPLHF
CDR3nt: TGCGCCAGCAGCCCCGACGGAGCCCGGAATTCACCCCTCCACTTT

v_gene: TRBV5-1
j_gene: TRBJ2-5
d_gene: .
abundance: once
CDR3aa: CASRPGTNRETQYF
CDR3nt: TGCGCCAGTCGTCCGGGCACTAACAGGGAGACCCAGTACTTC

v_gene: TRBV23-1
j_gene: TRBJ1-5
d_gene: .
abundance: .
CDR3aa: CASSQSSNSEYQPQHF
CDR3nt: TGCGCCAGCAGTCAATCTAGCAACAGCGAATATCAGCCCCAGCATTTT

v_gene: TRBV29-1
j_gene: TRBJ1-2
d_gene: TRBD1
abundance: .
CDR3aa: CSVDSRDRVKGYTF
CDR3nt: TGCAGCGTTGACAGCAGGGACAGGGTCAAGGGCTACACCTTC

v_gene: TRBV2
j_gene: TRBJ2-3
d_gene: .
abundance: .
CDR3aa: CASTGLTTDTQYF
CDR3nt: TGTGCCAGTACGGGACTTACGACAGATACGCAGTATTTT

v_gene: TRBV7-8
j_gene: TRBJ2-7
d_gene: TRBD1
abundance: .
CDR3aa: CASSRTGTGGYEQYF
CDR3nt: TGTGCCAGCAGCCGCACCGGGACAGGGGGTTACGAGCAGTACTTC

v_gene: TRBV10-3
j_gene: TRBJ2-1
d_gene: TRBD1
abundance: .
CDR3aa: CAIRRQRTGTVNNEQFF
CDR3nt: TGTGCCATCAGGAGACAAAGGACAGGGACCGTAAACAATGAGCAGTTCTTC

v_gene: TRBV19
j_gene: TRBJ2-7
d_gene: .
abundance: once
CDR3aa: CASSIQISYEQYF
CDR3nt: TGTGCCAGTAGTATTCAAATCAGCTACGAGCAGTACTTC

v_gene: TRBV29-1
j_gene: TRBJ2-7
d_gene: .
abundance: few
CDR3aa: CSVAAGTVYEQYF
CDR3nt: TGCAGCGTTGCAGCGGGCACCGTCTACGAGCAGTACTTC

v_gene: TRBV7-2
j_gene: TRBJ2-7
d_gene: TRBD2
abundance: .
CDR3aa: CASSYPPASGWNYEQYF
CDR3nt: TGTGCCAGCAGTTACCCGCCTGCTAGCGGTTGGAACTACGAGCAGTACTTC

v_gene: TRBV28
j_gene: TRBJ2-1
d_gene: TRBD2
abundance: few
CDR3aa: CASSFISGSRNEQFF
CDR3nt: TGTGCCAGCAGTTTCATTAGCGGGAGTCGAAATGAGCAGTTCTTC

v_gene: TRBV7-3
j_gene: TRBJ2-3
d_gene: .
abundance: .
CDR3aa: CASSLDGTDTQYF
CDR3nt: TGTGCCAGCAGCTTGGATGGCACAGATACGCAGTATTTT

v_gene: TRBV2
j_gene: TRBJ1-1
d_gene: .
abundance: .
CDR3aa: CASSPDSMNTEAFF
CDR3nt: TGTGCCAGCAGCCCGGACAGCATGAACACTGAAGCTTTCTTT

v_gene: TRBV7-9
j_gene: TRBJ1-6
d_gene: .
abundance: once
CDR3aa: CASSLGLQVRSHSPLHF
CDR3nt: TGTGCCAGCAGCTTAGGTTTACAGGTGCGGTCCCATTCACCCCTCCACTTT

v_gene: TRBV7-3
j_gene: TRBJ1-2
d_gene: .
abundance: .
CDR3aa: CASSPGMGDGYTF
CDR3nt: TGTGCCAGCAGCCCAGGGATGGGGGATGGCTACACCTTC

v_gene: TRBV10-3
j_gene: TRBJ2-5
d_gene: TRBD2
abundance: once
CDR3aa: CAISVLAGGWETQYF
CDR3nt: TGTGCCATCAGTGTGCTAGCGGGAGGATGGGAGACCCAGTACTTC

v_gene: TRBV5-1
j_gene: TRBJ2-2
d_gene: .
abundance: few
CDR3aa: CASSSGTFTGELFF
CDR3nt: TGCGCCAGCAGCTCGGGGACATTCACCGGGGAGCTGTTTTTT

v_gene: TRBV27
j_gene: TRBJ2-7
d_gene: TRBD2
abundance: .
CDR3aa: CASSLRKGTSGRSPYEQYF
CDR3nt: TGTGCCAGCAGTTTACGGAAAGGGACTAGCGGGAGGAGCCCCTACGAGCAGTACTTC

v_gene: TRBV5-1
j_gene: TRBJ2-1
d_gene: .
abundance: .
CDR3aa: CASSGQYEQFF
CDR3nt: TGCGCCAGCAGCGGACAGTATGAGCAGTTCTTC

v_gene: TRBV29-1
j_gene: TRBJ1-5
d_gene: .
abundance: .
CDR3aa: CSVGENQNQPQHF
CDR3nt: TGCAGCGTTGGTGAGAACCAGAATCAGCCCCAGCATTTT

v_gene: TRBV28
j_gene: TRBJ2-3
d_gene: TRBD2
abundance: .
CDR3aa: CASSSQTSGMGLDTQYF
CDR3nt: TGTGCCAGCAGTTCTCAAACTAGCGGGATGGGCTTAGATACGCAGTATTTT

v_gene: TRBV30
j_gene: TRBJ2-2
d_gene: .
abundance: .
CDR3aa: CAWTRSGELFF
CDR3nt: TGTGCCTGGACTCGGAGCGGGGAGCTGTTTTTT

v_gene: TRBV5-1
j_gene: TRBJ2-7
d_gene: .
abundance: few
CDR3aa: CASSLARTPDDEQYF
CDR3nt: TGCGCCAGCAGCTTGGCACGGACCCCAGACGACGAGCAGTACTTC

v_gene: TRBV18
j_gene: TRBJ2-1
d_gene: .
abundance: .
CDR3aa: CASSPTRGRRYNEQFF
CDR3nt: TGTGCCAGCTCACCAACACGGGGACGGAGGTACAATGAGCAGTTCTTC

v_gene: TRBV14
j_gene: TRBJ2-5
d_gene: .
abundance: .
CDR3aa: CASSRIRDARETQYF
CDR3nt: TGTGCCAGCAGCCGTATCCGGGACGCACGGGAGACCCAGTACTTC

v_gene: TRBV9
j_gene: TRBJ2-2
d_gene: TRBD2
abundance: .
CDR3aa: CASSVTGTTPGELFF
CDR3nt: TGTGCCAGCAGCGTCACCGGGACTACACCCGGGGAGCTGTTTTTT

v_gene: TRBV6-6
j_gene: TRBJ2-7
d_gene: .
abundance: .
CDR3aa: CASSSGVRGEQYF
CDR3nt: TGTGCCAGCAGTTCGGGAGTCAGGGGCGAGCAGTACTTC

v_gene: TRBV27
j_gene: TRBJ1-2
d_gene: .
abundance: .
CDR3aa: CASRSDPRGSYGYTF
CDR3nt: TGTGCCAGCAGATCAGACCCACGGGGCTCCTATGGCTACACCTTC

v_gene: TRBV7-2
j_gene: TRBJ1-1
d_gene: TRBD1
abundance: .
CDR3aa: CASSYQGAGTEAFF
CDR3nt: TGTGCCAGCAGCTATCAGGGGGCGGGAACTGAAGCTTTCTTT

v_gene: TRBV6-1
j_gene: TRBJ2-5
d_gene: TRBD1
abundance: .
CDR3aa: CASRKDRLQETQYF
CDR3nt: TGTGCCAGCAGGAAGGACAGGCTGCAAGAGACCCAGTACTTC

v_gene: TRBV28
j_gene: TRBJ2-1
d_gene: TRBD2
abundance: few
CDR3aa: CASRATSGNYNEQFF
CDR3nt: TGTGCCAGCAGAGCGACTAGCGGGAATTACAATGAGCAGTTCTTC

v_gene: TRBV14
j_gene: TRBJ2-3
d_gene: TRBD2
abundance: .
CDR3aa: CASSHRLAGGPRGDTQYF
CDR3nt: TGTGCCAGCAGCCATCGACTAGCGGGAGGACCCCGGGGAGATACGCAGTATTTT

v_gene: TRBV5-4
j_gene: TRBJ1-1
d_gene: .
abundance: once
CDR3aa: CASSLYGTRRAFF
CDR3nt: TGTGCCAGCAGCTTGTATGGGACCCGACGCGCTTTCTTT

v_gene: TRBV6-6
j_gene: TRBJ2-2
d_gene: .
abundance: .
CDR3aa: CASKAGATGELFF
CDR3nt: TGTGCCAGCAAGGCAGGGGCTACCGGGGAGCTGTTTTTT

v_gene: TRBV7-8
j_gene: TRBJ2-7
d_gene: .
abundance: .
CDR3aa: CASSLVGPYEQYF
CDR3nt: TGTGCCAGCAGCTTAGTGGGTCCCTACGAGCAGTACTTC

v_gene: TRBV7-8
j_gene: TRBJ2-5
d_gene: TRBD1
abundance: .
CDR3aa: CASSLEGTGKGTQYF
CDR3nt: TGTGCCAGCAGCTTAGAGGGGACAGGGAAAGGGACCCAGTACTTC

v_gene: TRBV2
j_gene: TRBJ1-4
d_gene: .
abundance: few
CDR3aa: CASNSAGNTEKLFF
CDR3nt: TGTGCCAGCAATTCAGCCGGGAACACTGAAAAACTGTTTTTT

v_gene: TRBV18
j_gene: TRBJ2-3
d_gene: TRBD2
abundance: few
CDR3aa: CASSLLQLAEFTDTQYF
CDR3nt: TGTGCCAGCTCACTTCTCCAACTAGCGGAGTTCACAGATACGCAGTATTTT

v_gene: TRBV18
j_gene: TRBJ1-2
d_gene: TRBD1
abundance: .
CDR3aa: CASSPSGTGNYGYTF
CDR3nt: TGTGCCAGCTCACCATCCGGGACAGGGAACTATGGCTACACCTTC

v_gene: TRBV7-2
j_gene: TRBJ2-7
d_gene: TRBD1
abundance: .
CDR3aa: CASSLRQGAHEQYF
CDR3nt: TGTGCCAGCAGCCTAAGACAGGGGGCCCACGAGCAGTACTTC

v_gene: TRBV4-1
j_gene: TRBJ1-2
d_gene: TRBD1
abundance: .
CDR3aa: CASSTVGGTGSYGYTF
CDR3nt: TGCGCCAGCAGCACGGTCGGCGGGACAGGGTCCTATGGCTACACCTTC